The T cell receptor beta chain described here comes from a study of blood T cell repertoires in COVID-19. This clone has only a few counts. Clones were sequenced by immunoSEQ multiplex PCR, and TCRdb holds only the in-frame ones, with some missing. The table lists some 180,000 clones, about 80% of them singletons. The CDR3 runs to 15 residues. With 3 bases clipped from V and 2 bases from J, the junction kept 5 bases outside the gene matches. Germline CDR1 is LNHDA and CDR2 is SQIVND (reference sequence). The sequence derives from a man aged 55 to 70 with acute or convalescent COVID-19. The chain joins TRBV19 to TRBJ1-1; 8 bases line up with TRBD1. Specimen: peripheral blood. The CDR3 region is CASSIRTGKNTEAFF. Here the CDR3 DNA reads TGTGCCAGTAGTATCCGGACAGGGAAAAACACTGAAGCTTTCTTT.